Below, one TCR beta chain is given with its context. This CDR3 is built from 12 residues. Germline CDR1 and CDR2: SQVTM and ANQGSEA. V lost 6 bases to trimming and J lost 6 bases, with 15 bases between them. During active infection, Seattle patients enrolled and were then monitored through disease. This entry comes from a study of blood T cell repertoires in COVID-19. In the study overall: Both acute and convalescent COVID-19 samples were obtained from the United States, Italy and Spain. Nucleic acid was either cDNA or gDNA, and it came from T cells, B-cell-depleted T cells, or PBMCs.

Authors' analysis steps: For nucleated cells, counts were estimated from reference gene primer amplification. Some clones are missing from TCRdb's copy, which holds only in-frame ones; the method was immunoSEQ multiplex PCR. The DNA gave D and trimming, while V, J and clone size come from that table. Of roughly 160,000 clones detected, around nine tenths appear once; the ten largest clones hold 9% to 12%. The material sequenced was peripheral blood. This chain joins TRBV29-1 and TRBJ2-7; D is ambiguous. This receptor was identified in a woman in her 70s with COVID-19, enrolled during active disease. The CDR3 region has the DNA TGCAGCGTGTATCGCGCTCGAGGCGAGCAGTACTTC. This translates into CSVYRARGEQYF.